This T cell receptor beta chain came from a study of T cells after yellow fever vaccination. Whole-study context: SMART-Seq v4 Ultra Low Input served to prepare low-cell-number fractions.

General observations from the study: Post-booster samples contained most primary-vaccination clones (approximately 95% CD4, approximately 88% CD8).

Germline V gene data show CDR1 as SGDLS and CDR2 as YYNGEE. The CDR3 extends over 14 amino acids. V was shortened by 0 bases and J by 2 bases, with 9 bases between the two germline ends. TCRdb reprocessed the 5' RACE reads with MiXCR, giving one entry per CDR3 protein. The repertoire includes a few hundred thousand distinct CDR3 sequences, roughly 4% of them detected once, and roughly a quarter sits in the top ten. This clonotype was counted ten times or more. Its specificity is unknown. Sample: PBMCs, taken on the day of the yellow fever booster vaccination. This TCR was sampled from a man aged 18 to 30 who received the YFV17D yellow fever vaccine. The chain couples TRBV9 to TRBJ2-7; no clear D. CDR3 loop: CASSVAQLTYEQYF. The CDR3 DNA sequence: TGTGCCAGCAGCGTAGCACAGCTTACCTACGAGCAGTACTTC.